A selection of T cell receptor beta chains follows, all from one sample in a study of blood T cell repertoires in COVID-19. Produced via immunoSEQ multiplex PCR; TCRdb's table is partial and in-frame only. The sample has approximately 280,000 clones, approximately 85% seen once. The source material was peripheral blood. The source of these receptors is a man younger than 30 with active or convalescent COVID-19. Each CDR3 is given with its conserved first and last residue.

>16|TRBJ1-6|TRBV27
CASSFDGLSYNSPLHF
>12|TRBJ1-2|TRBV6-5
CASRGGIYGYTF
>14|TRBJ2-7|TRBV27
CASSSFSGGLEQYF
>14|TRBJ1-2|TRBV29-1
CSVGGRGAAYGYTF
>14|TRBJ2-7|TRBV5-1
CASSAPTAPYEQYF
>14|TRBJ2-1|TRBV13
CASRSSGGADEQFF
>15|TRBJ1-1|TRBV6-6
CASSYSPGSNTEAFF
>15|TRBJ2-2|TRBV3-1/TRBV3-2
CASSPRTGRTGELFF
>13|TRBJ2-7|TRBV5-1
CASSLGLGYEQYF
>14|TRBJ2-1|TRBV5-6
CASSRAGTYNEQFF
>16|TRBJ2-7|TRBV4-1
CASSHSFRGLGGEQYF
>14|TRBJ1-5|TRBV2
CASSGTGLVQPQHF
>15|TRBJ1-2|TRBV4-2
CASSREEGAADGYTF
>13|TRBJ1-2|TRBV12-3/TRBV12-4
CASSYQGAFGYTF
>15|TRBJ1-6|TRBV5-4
CASSQDRGGNSPLHF
>15|TRBJ1-2|TRBV5-1
CASSSTGGFVDGYTF
>15|TRBJ2-1|TRBV9
CASSGPGQSYNEQFF
>16|TRBJ2-3|TRBV7-6
CASSSASGGITDTQYF
>14|TRBJ1-2|TRBV25-1
CASGQGSPNYGYTF
>15|TRBJ2-1|TRBV9
CASSEGGSGRPEQFF
>17|TRBJ2-7|TRBV21-1
CASSIFPPYLGGTRTGF
>15|TRBJ1-3|TRBV6-2/TRBV6-3
CASSIDGSSGNTIYF
>12|TRBJ2-2|TRBV9
CASGGLSGELFF
>15|TRBJ1-4|TRBV5-1
CASRTTGSANEKLFF
>14|TRBJ2-1|TRBV19
CASSRTGDYNEQFF
>15|TRBJ2-7|TRBV3-1/TRBV3-2
CASQAGGGLPYEQYF
>12|TRBJ1-1|TRBV25-1
CASSDFQGRAFF
>15|TRBJ1-2|TRBV28
CASIPEQGFPRGYTF
>13|TRBJ2-5|TRBV27
CASRGQGRETQYF
>15|TRBJ2-1|TRBV3-1/TRBV3-2
CASSQGQGRGNEQFF
>15|TRBJ1-2|TRBV5-6
CASSRTGALNYGYTF
>15|TRBJ2-3|TRBV4-3
CASSLGTGGSDTQYF
>14|TRBJ1-6|TRBV5-6
CASRQTGWGSPLHF
>12|TRBJ1-4|TRBV6-4
CGSGTGYRRLFF
>13|TRBJ1-2|TRBV24-1
CATSDGLNQGYTF
>13|TRBJ1-2|TRBV9
CASSPMEDYGYTF
>13|TRBJ1-2|TRBV5-6
CASSRGTAYGYTF
>17|TRBJ1-1|TRBV5-1
CASSPPYRRRMNTEAFF
>12|TRBJ1-5|TRBV6-5
CASRKGGQPQHF
>13|TRBJ1-2|TRBV6-2/TRBV6-3
CASSLDSNYGYTF
>12|TRBJ1-2|TRBV6-5
CKRRGFRADYTF
>15|TRBJ2-7|TRBV5-1
CASSYRDRGAYEQYF
>14|TRBJ1-2|TRBV6-5
CASSYRGQVYGYTF